This T cell receptor beta chain was identified during a study of blood T cell repertoires in COVID-19. Looking at the study overall: The study drew acute and convalescent COVID-19 samples from the United States, Italy and Spain. Sample material is recorded as cDNA or gDNA derived from T cells, B-cell-depleted T cells, or PBMCs.

Profiling relied on immunoSEQ multiplex PCR, and the TCRdb table lists in-frame clones only, not all of them. The table has 15,000 to 20,000 clones, about nine tenths seen once. CDR3 length equals 15 residues. Germline CDR1 and CDR2: MNHEY and SVGAGI. With 6 bases removed from V and 0 bases from J, the gap between germline ends came to 12 bases. The receptor was derived from a human donor in a cohort sampled during active COVID-19. Source material: peripheral blood. The chain uses TRBV6-5 and TRBJ2-1; a weak D match, TRBD2 (5 bases). The CDR3 region is CASSRDLSSYNEQFF. The CDR3 DNA reads as TGTGCCAGCAGCCGGGATCTGAGCTCCTACAATGAGCAGTTCTTC.